The clone carrying this T cell receptor beta chain was seen a few times. The source of the sample is a study of blood T cell repertoires in COVID-19. As for the study in general: Whether acute or convalescent, the COVID-19 samples came from the United States, Italy and Spain. PBMCs, B-cell-depleted T cells, or T cells were the source of the cDNA or gDNA that made up the material.

Seattle patient enrollment occurred during active infection, with longitudinal follow-up thereafter. Original analysis: Amplification with reference gene primers provided the estimates of nucleated cell counts. Profiled with immunoSEQ multiplex PCR; TCRdb holds only in-frame clones, not every one. That table gives V, J and clone size, and the DNA gave D and trimming. Altogether fewer than 300,000 clones are present, around 82% being singletons, with the ten largest covering around 14%. The CDR3 sequence is 14 residues long. V lost 7 bases, J lost 0 bases, and 9 bases lay in between. Germline V gene sequence: CDR1 LNHDA, CDR2 SQIVND (reference sequence).

The sequence came from a person between 70 and 80 years old with COVID-19, enrolled during active disease. Sequencing was done on a sample of peripheral blood. This chain uses TRBV19 with TRBJ1-4; D is ambiguous. CDR3 protein: CASTATPTNEKLFF. The CDR3 DNA sequence: TGTGCCAGTACCGCGACACCAACTAATGAAAAACTGTTTTTT.